The sequence of this T cell receptor beta chain was determined in a study of cytomegalovirus exposure and HLA in healthy donors. Study background: Within an early data release were about 85 million unique TCRs drawn from HLA-typed donors.

Points on this clone: As yet, its antigen is unknown.

Germline CDR1 is GTSNPN and CDR2 is SVGIG (reference sequence). With 3 bases removed from V and 7 bases from J, the gap between germline ends came to 16 bases. The CDR3 covers 13 residues. Healthy bone marrow donors made up the donors. Vbeta (60) and Jbeta (13) primers were used in the PCR. The protocol was immunoSEQ multiplex PCR, while the TCRdb copy is restricted to in-frame clones and leaves out a portion. The sample holds over 200,000 clones, approximately 78% seen once. General study results and limits: Within an earlier analysis, most TCR beta V segments proved productive either about 90% or about 30% of the time. A link between a missense DCLRE1C variant and TCR beta V- and J-gene trimming emerged from a later analysis.

The source is a male donor in good health and CMV-seronegative. The chain combines TRBV30 with TRBJ2-7; D is perhaps TRBD2 (6 bases). Sequenced sample: PBMCs. The CDR3 loop is CAWRRGGANEQYF. CDR3 sequence (DNA): TGTGCCTGGAGGCGGGGAGGAGCGAATGAGCAGTACTTC.